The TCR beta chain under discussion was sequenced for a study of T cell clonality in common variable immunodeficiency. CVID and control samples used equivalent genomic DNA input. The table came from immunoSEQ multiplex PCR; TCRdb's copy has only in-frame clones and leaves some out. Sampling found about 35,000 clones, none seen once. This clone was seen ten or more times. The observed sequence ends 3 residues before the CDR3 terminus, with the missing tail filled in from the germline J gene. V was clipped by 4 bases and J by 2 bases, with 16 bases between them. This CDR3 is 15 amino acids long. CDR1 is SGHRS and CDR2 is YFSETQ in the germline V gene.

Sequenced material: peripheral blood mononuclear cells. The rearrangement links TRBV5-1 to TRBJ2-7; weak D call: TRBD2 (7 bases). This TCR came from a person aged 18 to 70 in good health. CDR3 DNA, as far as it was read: TGCGCCAGCAGCCGGGGGGCAGACAGAACCTACGAG. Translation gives CASSRGADRTYE. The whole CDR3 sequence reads CASSRGADRTYEQYF. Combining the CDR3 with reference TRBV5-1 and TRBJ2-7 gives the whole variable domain KAGVTQTPRYLIKTRGQQVTLSCSPISGHRSVSWYQQTPGQGLQFLFEYFSETQRNKGNFPGRFSGRQFSNSRSEMNVSTLELGDSALYLCASSRGADRTYEQYFGPGTRLTVT.